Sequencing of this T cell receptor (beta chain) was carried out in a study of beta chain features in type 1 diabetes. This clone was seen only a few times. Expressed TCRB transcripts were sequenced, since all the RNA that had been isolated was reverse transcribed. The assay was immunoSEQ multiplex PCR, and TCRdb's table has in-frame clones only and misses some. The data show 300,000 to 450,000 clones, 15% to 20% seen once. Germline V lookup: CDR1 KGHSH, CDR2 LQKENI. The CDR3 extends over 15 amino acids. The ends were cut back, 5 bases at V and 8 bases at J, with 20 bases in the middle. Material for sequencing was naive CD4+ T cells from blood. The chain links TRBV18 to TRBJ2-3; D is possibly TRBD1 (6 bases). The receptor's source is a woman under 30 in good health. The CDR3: CASSDGTYKIGTQYF. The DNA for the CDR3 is TGTGCCAGCTCAGACGGGACATATAAAATCGGTACGCAGTATTTT.